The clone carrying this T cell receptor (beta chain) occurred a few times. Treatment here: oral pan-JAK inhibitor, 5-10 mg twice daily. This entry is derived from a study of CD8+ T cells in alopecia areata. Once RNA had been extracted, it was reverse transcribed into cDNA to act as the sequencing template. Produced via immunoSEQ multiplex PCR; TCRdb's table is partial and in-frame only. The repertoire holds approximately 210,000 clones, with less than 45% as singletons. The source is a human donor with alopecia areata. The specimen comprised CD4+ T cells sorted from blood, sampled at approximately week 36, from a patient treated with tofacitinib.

The CDR3 sequence: CASSQDSGTGNEKLFF. In DNA form, the CDR3 reads TGCGCCAGCAGCCAAGACTCCGGGACAGGGAACGAAAAACTGTTTTTT. The V call is TRBV4-1, the J call TRBJ1-4; TRBD1 agrees at 9 bases. With 0 bases clipped from V and 8 bases from J, the junction kept 7 bases outside the gene matches. CDR3 length: 16 residues. The V gene's germline CDR1 is MGHRA and CDR2 YSYEKL.